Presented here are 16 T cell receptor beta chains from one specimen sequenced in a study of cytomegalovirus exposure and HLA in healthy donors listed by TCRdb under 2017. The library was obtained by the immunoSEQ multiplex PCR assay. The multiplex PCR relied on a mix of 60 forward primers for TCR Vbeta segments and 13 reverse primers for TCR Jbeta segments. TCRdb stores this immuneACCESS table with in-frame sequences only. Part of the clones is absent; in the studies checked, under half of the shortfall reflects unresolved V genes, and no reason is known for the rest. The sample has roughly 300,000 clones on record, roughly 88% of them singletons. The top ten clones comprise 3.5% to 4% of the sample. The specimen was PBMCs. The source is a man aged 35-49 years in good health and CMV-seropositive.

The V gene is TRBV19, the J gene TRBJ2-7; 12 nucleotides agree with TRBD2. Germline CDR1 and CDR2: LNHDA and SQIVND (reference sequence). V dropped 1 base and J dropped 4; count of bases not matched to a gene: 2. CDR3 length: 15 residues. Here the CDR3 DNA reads TGTGCCAGTAGTATAGGGACTAGCGGGGAATACGAGCAGTACTTC. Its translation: CASSIGTSGEYEQYF.

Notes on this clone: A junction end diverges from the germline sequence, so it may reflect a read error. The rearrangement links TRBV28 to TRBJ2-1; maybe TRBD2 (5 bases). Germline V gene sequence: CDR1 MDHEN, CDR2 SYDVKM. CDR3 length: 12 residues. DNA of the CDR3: TGTGCCAGCAGTTTTTGGAATAGCGAGATGCTCTTC. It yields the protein CASSFWNSEMLF.

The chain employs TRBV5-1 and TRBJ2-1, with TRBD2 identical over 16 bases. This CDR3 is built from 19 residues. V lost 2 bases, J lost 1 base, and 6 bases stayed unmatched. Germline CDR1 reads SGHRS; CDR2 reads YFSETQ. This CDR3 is CASSLGTSGRARSYNEQFF. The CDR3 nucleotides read TGCGCCAGCAGCTTAGGGACTAGCGGGAGGGCCAGGTCCTACAATGAGCAGTTCTTC.

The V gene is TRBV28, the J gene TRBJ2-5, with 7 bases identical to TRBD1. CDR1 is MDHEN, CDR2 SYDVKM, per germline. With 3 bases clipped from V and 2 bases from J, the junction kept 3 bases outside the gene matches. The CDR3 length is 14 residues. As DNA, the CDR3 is TGTGCCAGCAGTTTGGGACAGATACAAGAGACCCAGTACTTC. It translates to CASSLGQIQETQYF. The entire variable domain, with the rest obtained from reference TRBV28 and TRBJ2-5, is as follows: DVKVTQSSRYLVKRTGEKVFLECVQDMDHENMFWYRQDPGLGLRLIYFSYDVKMKEKGDIPEGYSVSREKKERFSLILESASTNQTSMYLCASSLGQIQETQYFGPGTRLLVL.

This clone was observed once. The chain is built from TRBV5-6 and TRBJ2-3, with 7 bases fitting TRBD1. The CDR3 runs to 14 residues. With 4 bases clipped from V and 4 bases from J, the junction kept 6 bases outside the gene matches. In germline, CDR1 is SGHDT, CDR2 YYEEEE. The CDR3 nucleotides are TGTGCCAGCAGCCCTACAGGGGTTTCAGATACGCAGTATTTT. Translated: CASSPTGVSDTQYF.

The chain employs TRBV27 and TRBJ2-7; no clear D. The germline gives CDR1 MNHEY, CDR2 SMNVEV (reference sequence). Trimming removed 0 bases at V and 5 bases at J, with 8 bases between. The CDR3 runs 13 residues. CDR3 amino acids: CASSLSEIHEQYF. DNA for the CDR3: TGTGCCAGCAGTTTATCGGAGATCCACGAGCAGTACTTC.

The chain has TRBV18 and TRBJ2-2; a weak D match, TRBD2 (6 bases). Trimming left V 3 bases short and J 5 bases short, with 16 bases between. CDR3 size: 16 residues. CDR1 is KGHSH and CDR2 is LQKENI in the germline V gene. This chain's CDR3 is CASSPATKEGTGELFF. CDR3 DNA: TGTGCCAGCTCACCCGCGACGAAGGAGGGGACCGGGGAGCTGTTTTTT.

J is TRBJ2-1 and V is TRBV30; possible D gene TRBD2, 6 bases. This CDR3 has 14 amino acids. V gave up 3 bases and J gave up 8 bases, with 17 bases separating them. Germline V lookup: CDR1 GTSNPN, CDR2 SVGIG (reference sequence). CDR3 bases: TGTGCCTGGAGCGAGGGTAGCGGCCACGATGAGCAGTTCTTC. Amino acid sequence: CAWSEGSGHDEQFF.

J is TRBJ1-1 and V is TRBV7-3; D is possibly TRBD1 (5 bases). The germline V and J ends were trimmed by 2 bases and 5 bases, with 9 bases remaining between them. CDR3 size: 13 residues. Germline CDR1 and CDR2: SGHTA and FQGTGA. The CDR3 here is CASSLGGGTEAFF. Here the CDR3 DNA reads TGTGCCAGCAGCTTAGGTGGGGGGACTGAAGCTTTCTTT.

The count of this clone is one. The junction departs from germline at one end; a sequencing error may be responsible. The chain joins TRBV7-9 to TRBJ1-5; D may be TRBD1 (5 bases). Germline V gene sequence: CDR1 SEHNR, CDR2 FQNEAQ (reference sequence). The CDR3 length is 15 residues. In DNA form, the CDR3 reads TGTTCCAGCAGCCTCGGGGGGGAGAGCAATCAGCCCCAGCATTTT. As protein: CSSSLGGESNQPQHF.

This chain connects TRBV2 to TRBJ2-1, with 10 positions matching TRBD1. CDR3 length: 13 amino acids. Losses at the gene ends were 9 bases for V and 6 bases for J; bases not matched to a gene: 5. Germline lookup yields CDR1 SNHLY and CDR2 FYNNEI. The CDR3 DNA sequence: TGTGCCAGTACGCGGGACAGGGGCAATGAGCAGTTCTTC. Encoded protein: CASTRDRGNEQFF.

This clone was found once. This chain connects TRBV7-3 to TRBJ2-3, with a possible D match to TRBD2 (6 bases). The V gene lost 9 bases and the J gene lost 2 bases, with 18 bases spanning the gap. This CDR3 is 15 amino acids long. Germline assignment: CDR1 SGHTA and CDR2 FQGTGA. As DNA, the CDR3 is TGTGCCAGTCAGGAGGGCGGGGAGATCACAGATACGCAGTATTTT. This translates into CASQEGGEITDTQYF.

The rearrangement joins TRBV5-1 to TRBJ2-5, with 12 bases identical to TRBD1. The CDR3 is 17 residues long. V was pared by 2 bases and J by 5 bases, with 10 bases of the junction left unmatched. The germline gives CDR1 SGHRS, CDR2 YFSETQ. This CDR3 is CASSLGPRGQGAETQYF. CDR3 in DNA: TGCGCCAGCAGCTTAGGGCCGAGGGGACAGGGGGCGGAGACCCAGTACTTC.

CDR3 nucleotides: TGTGCCAGCAACTTTCTGGGCCGCACCTACGAGCAGTACTTC. Protein: CASNFLGRTYEQYF. The rearrangement uses TRBV7-8 and TRBJ2-7; unclear D gene. The CDR3 covers 14 residues. V dropped 7 bases and J dropped 2 bases, with 15 bases sitting between them. In germline, CDR1 is SGHVS, CDR2 FQNEAQ.

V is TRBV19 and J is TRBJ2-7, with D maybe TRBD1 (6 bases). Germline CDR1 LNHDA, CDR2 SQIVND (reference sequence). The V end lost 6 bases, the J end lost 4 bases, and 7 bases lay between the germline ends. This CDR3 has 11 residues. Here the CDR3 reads CASRGAYEQYF. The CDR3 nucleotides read TGTGCCAGTAGGGGGGCTTACGAGCAGTACTTC.

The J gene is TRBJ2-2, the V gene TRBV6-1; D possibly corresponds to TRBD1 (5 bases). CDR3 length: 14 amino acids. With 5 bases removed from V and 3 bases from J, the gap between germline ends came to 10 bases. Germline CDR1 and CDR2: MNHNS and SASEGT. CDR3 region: CASSPRQYTGELFF. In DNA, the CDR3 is TGTGCCAGCAGTCCCCGACAGTACACCGGGGAGCTGTTTTTT.